These T cell receptor beta chains were read from a single sample in a study of early T cells in non-severe SARS-CoV-2 infection. TCRdb processed the 5' RACE reads anew with MiXCR; each CDR3 protein has one entry. This table holds about 30,000 distinct CDR3 sequences, approximately 5.5% found once. The sequencing input was whole blood. The receptors derive from an adult who was a healthcare worker with PCR-confirmed SARS-CoV-2 infection or an uninfected control (not recorded which). Both conserved end residues are part of each CDR3. D genes are given only for firm matches. Clone size is not always given. Where it is, it says once, few, many or a class for expanded clones.

d_gene | j_gene | v_gene | abundance | CDR3aa | CDR3nt
TRBD2 | TRBJ2-5 | TRBV7-2 | many | CASSFPAGGETQYF | TGTGCCAGCAGCTTCCCTGCGGGAGGAGAGACCCAGTACTTC
TRBD2 | TRBJ2-1 | TRBV10-2 | many | CASSEWQRELYEQFF | TGCGCCAGCAGTGAGTGGCAGCGGGAGTTATATGAGCAGTTCTTC
- | TRBJ2-1 | TRBV5-4 | - | CASSSVGTFSYNEQFF | TGTGCCAGCAGCTCTGTAGGGACCTTCTCCTACAATGAGCAGTTCTTC
TRBD2 | TRBJ2-5 | TRBV28 | many | CASSPLGEGETQYF | TGTGCCAGCAGTCCGCTGGGGGAGGGCGAGACCCAGTACTTC
- | TRBJ2-2 | TRBV7-6 | many | CASSFPPGQPNTGELFF | TGTGCCAGCAGCTTCCCCCCTGGACAGCCGAACACCGGGGAGCTGTTTTTT
- | TRBJ1-5 | TRBV5-8 | few | CASSSPHEPNQPQHF | TGTGCCAGCAGCTCGCCACATGAGCCCAATCAGCCCCAGCATTTT
- | TRBJ2-2 | TRBV28 | - | CASIGGGANTGELFF | TGTGCCAGCATCGGGGGCGGAGCGAACACCGGGGAGCTGTTTTTT
TRBD2 | TRBJ2-1 | TRBV11-3 | many | CASSLTSGNLYEQFF | TGTGCCAGCAGCTTAACTAGCGGGAATTTGTATGAGCAGTTCTTC
TRBD2 | TRBJ2-1 | TRBV19 | once | CASSMDSGNSYNEQFF | TGTGCCAGTAGTATGGATAGCGGGAATTCCTACAATGAGCAGTTCTTC
- | TRBJ2-1 | TRBV11-2 | many | CASSLGQGSSNEQFF | TGTGCCAGCAGCTTAGGTCAGGGCTCATCCAATGAGCAGTTCTTC
TRBD2 | TRBJ2-3 | TRBV29-1 | - | CSVEPAGGTDTQYF | TGCAGCGTTGAACCAGCGGGAGGTACCGATACGCAGTATTTT
TRBD2 | TRBJ2-3 | TRBV25-1 | many | CASSEGSGRMADTQYF | TGTGCCAGCAGTGAGGGGAGCGGGAGAATGGCAGATACGCAGTATTTT
- | TRBJ1-1 | TRBV6-1 | many | CASSERGAGTEAFF | TGTGCCAGCAGTGAGAGGGGAGCTGGCACTGAAGCTTTCTTT
TRBD2 | TRBJ2-7 | TRBV20-1 | many | CSAFGLAGDEQYF | TGCAGTGCTTTCGGACTAGCGGGAGATGAGCAGTACTTC
- | TRBJ2-1 | TRBV29-1 | many | CSASQGSPNNEQFF | TGCAGCGCCAGCCAAGGCAGCCCCAACAATGAGCAGTTCTTC
- | TRBJ2-3 | TRBV28 | many | CASSLPPTGFTDTQYF | TGTGCCAGCAGTTTACCTCCAACGGGGTTCACAGATACGCAGTATTTT
TRBD2 | TRBJ2-3 | TRBV28 | many | CASSPLAGGLDTQYF | TGTGCCAGCAGTCCCTTAGCGGGAGGCTTGGATACGCAGTATTTT
TRBD2 | TRBJ2-5 | TRBV18 | many | CASSPPGLGIKTQYF | TGTGCCAGCTCACCACCGGGACTAGGAATTAAGACCCAGTACTTC
TRBD2 | TRBJ2-7 | TRBV10-3 | many | CAISGLAATPEQYF | TGTGCCATCAGTGGGCTAGCGGCCACCCCTGAGCAGTACTTC
- | TRBJ1-4 | TRBV19 | few | CASTEGSAANEKLFF | TGTGCCAGTACGGAGGGATCGGCGGCTAATGAAAAACTGTTTTTT
TRBD2 | TRBJ2-2 | TRBV20-1 | many | CSARVLAGGSGELFF | TGCAGTGCTAGAGTACTAGCGGGAGGTTCCGGGGAGCTGTTTTTT
- | TRBJ2-7 | TRBV11-2 | few | CASSLLPGNYEQYF | TGTGCCAGCAGCTTATTGCCAGGCAACTACGAGCAGTACTTC
TRBD1 | TRBJ2-1 | TRBV7-2 | once | CASSPDRVNEQFF | TGTGCCAGCAGCCCAGACAGGGTCAATGAGCAGTTCTTC
- | TRBJ2-4 | TRBV6-2/TRBV6-3 | - | CASGSPEGVKNIQYF | TGTGCCAGCGGATCGCCTGAGGGTGTCAAAAACATTCAGTACTTC
- | TRBJ2-2 | TRBV4-2 | - | CASSLNTAGNTGELFF | TGTGCCAGCAGCCTGAATACGGCAGGGAACACCGGGGAGCTGTTTTTT